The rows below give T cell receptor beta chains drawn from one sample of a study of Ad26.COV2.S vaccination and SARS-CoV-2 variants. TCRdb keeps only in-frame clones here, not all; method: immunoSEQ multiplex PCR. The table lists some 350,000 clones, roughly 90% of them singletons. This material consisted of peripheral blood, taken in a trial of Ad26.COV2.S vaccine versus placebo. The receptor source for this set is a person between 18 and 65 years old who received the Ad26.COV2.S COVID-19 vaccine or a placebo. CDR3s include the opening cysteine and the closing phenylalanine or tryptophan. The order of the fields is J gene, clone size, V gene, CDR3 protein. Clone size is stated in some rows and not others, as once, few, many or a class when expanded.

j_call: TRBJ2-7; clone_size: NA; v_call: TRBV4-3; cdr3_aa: CASSQGLAGALGQYF
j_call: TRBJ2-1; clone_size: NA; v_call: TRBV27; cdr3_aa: CASSFLEVLNEQFF
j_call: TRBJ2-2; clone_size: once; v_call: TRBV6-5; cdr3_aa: CASSITTGNTGELFF
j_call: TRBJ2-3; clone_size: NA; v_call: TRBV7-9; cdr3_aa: CASSFWASTDTQYF
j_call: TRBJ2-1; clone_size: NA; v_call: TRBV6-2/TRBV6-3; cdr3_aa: CASSPTSGRNNEQFF
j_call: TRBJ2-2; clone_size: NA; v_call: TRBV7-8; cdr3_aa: CASSFQGPSGELFF
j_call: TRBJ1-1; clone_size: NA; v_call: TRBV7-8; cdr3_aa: CASSLSGLMNTEAFF
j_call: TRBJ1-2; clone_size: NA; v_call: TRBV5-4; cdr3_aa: CASSSGGEYGYTF
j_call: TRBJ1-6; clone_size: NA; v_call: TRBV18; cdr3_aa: CASSPGDRVTSPLHF
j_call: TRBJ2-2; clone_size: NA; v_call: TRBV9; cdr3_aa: CASSVRDRGRIGELFF
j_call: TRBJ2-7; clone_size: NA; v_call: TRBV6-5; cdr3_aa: CASRGRTGDFYEQYF
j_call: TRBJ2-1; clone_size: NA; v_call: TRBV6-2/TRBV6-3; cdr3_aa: CASSSLGTSSGMIYNEQFF
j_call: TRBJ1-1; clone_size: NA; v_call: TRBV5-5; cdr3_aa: CASSPQAVVNTEAFF
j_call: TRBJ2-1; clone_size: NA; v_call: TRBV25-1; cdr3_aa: CASSQSVGQFF
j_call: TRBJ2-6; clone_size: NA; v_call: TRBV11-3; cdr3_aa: CASRGHGSGANVLTF
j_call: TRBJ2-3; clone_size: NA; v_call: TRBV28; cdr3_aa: CASSGPFTPSYTDTQYF
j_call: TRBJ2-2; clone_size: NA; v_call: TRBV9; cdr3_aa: CASSFGGAGELFF
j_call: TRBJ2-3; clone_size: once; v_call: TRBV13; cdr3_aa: CASSLISRGGLQDTQYF
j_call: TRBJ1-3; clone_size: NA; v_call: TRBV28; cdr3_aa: CASGRAAGGDTIYF
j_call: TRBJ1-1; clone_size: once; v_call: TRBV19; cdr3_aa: CASSMSGDTEAFF
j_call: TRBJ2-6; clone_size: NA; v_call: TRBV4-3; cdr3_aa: CASSQNPLGAGANVLTF
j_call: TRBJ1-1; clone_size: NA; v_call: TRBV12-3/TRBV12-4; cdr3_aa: CASGREAFF
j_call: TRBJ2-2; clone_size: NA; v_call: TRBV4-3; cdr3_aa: CASSQDSPNTGELFF
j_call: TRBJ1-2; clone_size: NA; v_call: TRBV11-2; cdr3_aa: CASSLDGFTTGIPYGYTF
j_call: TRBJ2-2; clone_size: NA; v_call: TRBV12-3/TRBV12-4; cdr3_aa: CASLNTGELFF
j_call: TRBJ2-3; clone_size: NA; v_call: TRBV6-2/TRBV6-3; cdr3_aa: CASSFGQSTTDTQYF
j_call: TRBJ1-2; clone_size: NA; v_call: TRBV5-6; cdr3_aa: CASSLLSPVGGYTF
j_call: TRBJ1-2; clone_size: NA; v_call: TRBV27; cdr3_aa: CASSLSGGGYTF
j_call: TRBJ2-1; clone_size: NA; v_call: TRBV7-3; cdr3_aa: CASSLGNEQFF
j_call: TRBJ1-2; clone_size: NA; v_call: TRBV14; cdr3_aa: CASSQDLTGLNYGYTF
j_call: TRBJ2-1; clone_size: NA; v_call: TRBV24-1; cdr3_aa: CATSDANKRGALNNEQFF
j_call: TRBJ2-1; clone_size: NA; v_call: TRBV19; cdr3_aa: CASSIAASGGAGEQFF
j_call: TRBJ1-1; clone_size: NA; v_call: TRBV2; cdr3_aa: CASGRRVTNTEAFF
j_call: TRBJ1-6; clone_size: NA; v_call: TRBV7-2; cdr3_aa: CASSLQGNNSPLHF
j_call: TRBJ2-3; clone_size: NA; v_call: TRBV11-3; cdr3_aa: CASSLIGQGTDTQYF
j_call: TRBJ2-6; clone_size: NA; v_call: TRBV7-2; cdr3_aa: CASSLNSGANVLTF
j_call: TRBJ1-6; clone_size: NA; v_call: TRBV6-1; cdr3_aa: CASSEAGTSYNSPLHF
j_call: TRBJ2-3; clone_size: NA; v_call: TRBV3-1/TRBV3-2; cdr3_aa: CASSPLRGLRHTQYF
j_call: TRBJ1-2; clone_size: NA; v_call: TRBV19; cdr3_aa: CASSIATGASVFGYTF
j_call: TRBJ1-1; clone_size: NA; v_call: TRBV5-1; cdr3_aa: CASSLTVNTEAFF
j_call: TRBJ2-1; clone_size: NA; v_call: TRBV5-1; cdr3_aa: CASSLVLGTVSYNEQFF
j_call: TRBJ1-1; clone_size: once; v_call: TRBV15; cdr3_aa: CATSPRGTGNTEAFF
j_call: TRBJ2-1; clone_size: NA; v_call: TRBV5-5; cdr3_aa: CASSLYETSEPGSYNEQFF
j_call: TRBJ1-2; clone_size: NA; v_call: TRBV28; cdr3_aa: CASRKGTLNYGYTF
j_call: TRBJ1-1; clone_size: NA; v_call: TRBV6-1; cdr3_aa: CASSDQGRFSWNTEAFF
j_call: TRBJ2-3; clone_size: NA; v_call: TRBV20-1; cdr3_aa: CSAPQTDTQYF
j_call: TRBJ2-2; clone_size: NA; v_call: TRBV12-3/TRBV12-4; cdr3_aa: CAIETDHTGELFF
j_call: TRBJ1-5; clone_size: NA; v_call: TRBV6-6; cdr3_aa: CASSRLNQNREPFTYSNQPQHF
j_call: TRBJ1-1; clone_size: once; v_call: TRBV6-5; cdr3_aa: CASRDRQSTEAFF
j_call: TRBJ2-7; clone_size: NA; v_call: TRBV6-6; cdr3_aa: CASRFRKSSYEQYF
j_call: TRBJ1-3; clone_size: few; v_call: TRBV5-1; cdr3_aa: CASSLDNSGNTIYF
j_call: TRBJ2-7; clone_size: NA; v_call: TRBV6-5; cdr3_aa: CASKAIQGRFYEQYF
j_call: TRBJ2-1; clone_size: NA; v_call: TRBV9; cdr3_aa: CASSSRGGGMLQFF
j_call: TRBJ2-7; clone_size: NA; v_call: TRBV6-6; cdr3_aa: CATQTSAYEQYF
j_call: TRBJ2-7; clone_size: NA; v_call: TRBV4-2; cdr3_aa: CASTPGTAYLPYEQYF
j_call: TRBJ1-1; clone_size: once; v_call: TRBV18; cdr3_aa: CASSPIGDLNTEAFF
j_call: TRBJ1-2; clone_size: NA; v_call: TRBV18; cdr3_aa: CASSTTDLDAYGYTF
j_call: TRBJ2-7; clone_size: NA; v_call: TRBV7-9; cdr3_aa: CASVPSGGQSSYEQYF
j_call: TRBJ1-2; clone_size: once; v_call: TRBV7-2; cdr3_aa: CASSTGTNYGYTF